This T cell receptor beta chain was observed in a study of T cell responses to AZD1222 COVID-19 vaccine. Sequencing used immunoSEQ multiplex PCR; TCRdb keeps in-frame clones, though not all of them. The table includes about 140,000 clones, approximately 88% detected once. CDR1 and CDR2 (germline): SGHRS, YFSETQ. CDR3 length: 16 residues. V was shortened by 3 bases and J by 0 bases, with 16 bases between the two germline ends. Sequencing was performed on peripheral blood, taken on day 0 of AZD1222 vaccination. The chain carries TRBV5-1 and TRBJ2-7, with D possibly matching TRBD2 (6 bases). The sequence was obtained from an adult in good health. The CDR3, as DNA: TGCGCCAGCAGCTACGGACTGGGAGGTCTCTCCTACGAGCAGTACTTC. This sequence encodes CASSYGLGGLSYEQYF. Full variable domain (rest looked up from reference TRBV5-1 and TRBJ2-7): KAGVTQTPRYLIKTRGQQVTLSCSPISGHRSVSWYQQTPGQGLQFLFEYFSETQRNKGNFPGRFSGRQFSNSRSEMNVSTLELGDSALYLCASSYGLGGLSYEQYFGPGTRLTVT.